This TCR beta chain is drawn from a study of glioma-infiltrating T cells after dendritic cell vaccination. Time point indicated: after dendritic cell vaccination, including at tumor progression/relapse. PBMC sampling occurred before vaccination, two weeks after the third dose, and at progression. Study findings and constraints: Survival was not directly related to TCR clonality in these patients.

The PCR used 60 V beta and 13 J beta primers. Sequencing was performed with immunoSEQ multiplex PCR; in TCRdb, only in-frame clones are kept and a portion is missing. The data contain 60,000 or so clones, 86% of them singletons. A word on this clone: Its cognate antigen is unknown.

The sequences come from blood, collected after dendritic cell vaccination. The TCR comes from a human donor with glioblastoma.

The CDR3 DNA reads TGCGCCAGCAGCCCGTCGGGACAGACCTACGAGCAGTACTTC. Protein sequence: CASSPSGQTYEQYF. The V gene is TRBV5-1, the J gene TRBJ2-7; 7 bases line up with TRBD1. There are 14 residues in the CDR3. V gave up 4 bases and J gave up 2 bases; unmatched junction bases: 6. Germline V gene sequence: CDR1 SGHRS, CDR2 YFSETQ.